What follows are 26 T cell receptor beta chains derived from one specimen sequenced in a study of cytomegalovirus exposure and HLA in healthy donors (dated by TCRdb to 2016 to 2017). The library was prepared using the immunoSEQ multiplex PCR assay. The multiplex PCR relied on a mix of 60 forward primers for TCR Vbeta segments and 13 reverse primers for TCR Jbeta segments. Here the immuneACCESS table is served through TCRdb, limited to in-frame sequences with V and J called. Missing clones are a known gap in these copies; in checked studies unresolved V genes cover under half, and the rest lacks a known reason. A total of around 110,000 clones appear in this sample, around three quarters of them only once. About 4.5% of the sample rests with the top ten. Material: PBMCs. These receptors were obtained from a man between 25 and 39 years old in good health and CMV-seropositive.

This chain uses TRBV6-5 with TRBJ2-2; TRBD2 is a possible D gene (5 bases). This CDR3 is 14 amino acids long. Germline loops: CDR1 MNHEY, CDR2 SVGAGI. The V end was cut by 6 bases, the J end by 1 base, with 9 bases between. The DNA of the CDR3 is TGTGCCAGCAGGGTGGACTGGAACACCGGGGAGCTGTTTTTT. It translates to CASRVDWNTGELFF.

V is TRBV9 and J is TRBJ1-1, with 12 bases that match TRBD1. J was trimmed by 5 bases and V by 0 bases; bases with no gene match: 5. The germline V gene has CDR1 SGDLS and CDR2 YYNGEE. This CDR3 is built from 16 residues. CDR3 coding DNA: TGTGCCAGCAGCGTAGTGGGACAGGGGGCGCGGACTGAAGCTTTCTTT. This codes for CASSVVGQGARTEAFF. The variable domain in full, with the rest retrieved from reference TRBV9 and TRBJ1-1, is DSGVTQTPKHLITATGQRVTLRCSPRSGDLSVYWYQQSLDQGLQFLIQYYNGEERAKGNILERFSAQQFPDLHSELNLSSLELGDSALYFCASSVVGQGARTEAFFGQGTRLTVV.

V and J are TRBV6-5 and TRBJ2-3; 7 bases map to TRBD2. The CDR3 spans 14 residues. Germline CDR1 and CDR2: MNHEY and SVGAGI. V dropped 7 bases and J dropped 1; count of bases not matched to a gene: 5. CDR3 DNA: TGTGCCAGCAAGGTCGCGGGGGGCACAGATACGCAGTATTTT. Protein product: CASKVAGGTDTQYF.

The chain has TRBV7-8 and TRBJ2-7; maybe TRBD2 (6 bases). V was trimmed by 1 base and J by 5 bases, leaving 12 bases between them. Germline V gives CDR1 SGHVS, CDR2 FQNEAQ. The CDR3 sequence is 14 residues long. CDR3 sequence (DNA): TGTGCCAGCAGCTTAGTTCGTTGGGGGGACGAGCAGTACTTC. Amino acids: CASSLVRWGDEQYF.

The chain recombines TRBV18 with TRBJ2-5; 11 positions match TRBD2. The J call is in doubt because the DNA end fits TRBJ2-7 better. The CDR3 contains 15 residues. Germline V gene lookup returns CDR1 KGHSH and CDR2 LQKENI. DNA for the CDR3: TGTGCCAGCTCACCACTGACTAGCGGGATAGGCGAGCAGTACTTC. It encodes CASSPLTSGIGEQYF.

This sequence joins TRBV5-1 and TRBJ2-5, with TRBD2 matching 11 bases. The V gene end was trimmed by 0 bases and the J gene end by 2 bases; junction bases not matched to a gene: 3. CDR3 length: 16 amino acids. Germline V gene lookup returns CDR1 SGHRS and CDR2 YFSETQ. In DNA form, the CDR3 reads TGCGCCAGCAGCTTGGCCGGGACTAGCGGACAAGAGACCCAGTACTTC. This encodes CASSLAGTSGQETQYF.

This clone was seen only once. The V call is TRBV7-8, the J call TRBJ1-1, with no clear D. V lost 3 bases, J lost 2 bases, and 7 bases lay in between. The V gene's germline CDR1 is SGHVS and CDR2 FQNEAQ. The CDR3 extends over 13 amino acids. DNA of the CDR3: TGTGCCAGCAGCTTCCGGGAAAACACTGAAGCTTTCTTT. Protein product: CASSFRENTEAFF.

The V gene is TRBV27, the J gene TRBJ2-7; 9 bases align to TRBD1. The CDR3 sequence is 17 residues long. Looked up from germline, CDR1 is MNHEY and CDR2 is SMNVEV (reference sequence). V gave up 0 bases and J gave up 3 bases; unmatched junction bases: 9. The CDR3 coding sequence is TGTGCCAGCAGTTTATCCCCCGGGACAGGGAGTTTCTACGAGCAGTACTTC. Its protein product is CASSLSPGTGSFYEQYF.

This clone has just one count. The chain employs TRBV10-3 and TRBJ1-1; 12 nucleotides match TRBD1. Germline CDR1 is ENHRY and CDR2 is SYGVKD. The CDR3 runs 14 residues. V was clipped by 11 bases and J by 5 bases; unmatched bases: 9. In DNA, the CDR3 is TGTGCCGCCGGGCGGGACAGGGGGCGAACTGAAGCTTTCTTT. Translating it yields CAAGRDRGRTEAFF.

The chain uses TRBV18 and TRBJ2-2; D perhaps matches TRBD2 (5 bases). The CDR3 is made up of 17 amino acids. V was cut by 2 bases and J by 0 bases, with 13 bases left in between. Germline loops: CDR1 KGHSH, CDR2 LQKENI. The CDR3 reads CASSPMAGGTNTGELFF. CDR3 DNA: TGTGCCAGCTCACCAATGGCGGGCGGCACGAACACCGGGGAGCTGTTTTTT.

The CDR3, as DNA: TGTGCCAGCAGTTTAACAGGGGGCATGGGCAATCAGCCCCAGCATTTT. This gives the protein CASSLTGGMGNQPQHF. V and J are TRBV27 and TRBJ1-5; 9 bases fit TRBD1. Germline trimming cut 2 bases from V and 2 bases from J; bases unmatched to any gene: 4. The V gene's germline CDR1 is MNHEY and CDR2 SMNVEV (reference sequence). This CDR3 is 16 amino acids long.

V and J are TRBV5-1 and TRBJ1-6; D may be TRBD1 (5 bases). Germline V gene data show CDR1 as SGHRS and CDR2 as YFSETQ. Deletions cut 0 bases from V and 9 bases from J, with 10 bases between. The CDR3 runs 14 residues. This CDR3 reads CASSLAGLGSPLHF. Here the CDR3 DNA reads TGCGCCAGCAGCTTGGCAGGGTTGGGTTCACCCCTCCACTTT.

With respect to this clone: A read error may produce the germline difference seen at one junction end. J is TRBJ2-5 and V is TRBV7-7, with unresolved D. This CDR3 contains 14 residues. Germline CDR1 and CDR2: SSHAT and FNYEAQ (reference sequence). CDR3 region: CASSLGAQEETQYF. The CDR3 bases are TGTGCTAGCAGCTTAGGAGCCCAAGAAGAGACCCAGTACTTC.

This clone was detected only a few times. The rearrangement joins TRBV4-1 to TRBJ2-2; weak D call: TRBD1 (5 bases). V was clipped by 1 base and J by 4 bases, with 16 bases between them. The CDR3 length is 17 residues. Germline assignment: CDR1 MGHRA and CDR2 YSYEKL. CDR3 coding DNA: TGCGCCAGCAGCCAAGTTGGTCCGTGGGGCGGCACCGGGGAGCTGTTTTTT. Translated, it gives CASSQVGPWGGTGELFF.

The chain combines TRBV30 with TRBJ1-6, with 8 bases lining up with TRBD1. The germline CDR1 and CDR2 sequences are GTSNPN and SVGIG (reference sequence). Trimming removed 1 base from V and 14 bases from J; junction bases left unmatched: 7. CDR3 length: 13 residues. As DNA, the CDR3 is TGTGCCTGGAGTGCCTTCAGACAGGGGACCCTCCACTTT. Translated, it gives CAWSAFRQGTLHF.

The V call is TRBV28, the J call TRBJ2-7, with TRBD1 identical over 8 bases. The V and J ends lost 6 bases and 5 bases, in that order; junction bases with no gene match: 6. Germline V CDR1 and CDR2: MDHEN, SYDVKM. The CDR3 loop spans 13 amino acids. The CDR3 loop reads CASRLQGANEQYF. The CDR3, as DNA: TGTGCCAGCAGGCTCCAGGGGGCGAACGAGCAGTACTTC.

The J gene is TRBJ2-7, the V gene TRBV2; 7 bases match TRBD1. Germline V gene data show CDR1 as SNHLY and CDR2 as FYNNEI. V was pared by 9 bases and J by 3 bases, with 11 bases of the junction left unmatched. This CDR3 has 14 residues. In DNA, the CDR3 is TGTGCCAGTGCCGGGACAGTGAAAATCTACGAGCAGTACTTC. Its protein product is CASAGTVKIYEQYF.

The J gene is TRBJ2-1, the V gene TRBV4-1; 8 bases match TRBD2. Germline assignment: CDR1 MGHRA and CDR2 YSYEKL. This CDR3 is 17 amino acids long. V was clipped by 5 bases and J by 10 bases; unmatched bases: 19. In DNA form, the CDR3 reads TGCGCCAGCAGCACCCGCGGACTAGCTGGGAATGTACGGGAGCAGTTCTTC. It is translated as CASSTRGLAGNVREQFF.

The J gene is TRBJ2-7, the V gene TRBV19; TRBD2 is a possible D gene (5 bases). From germline, CDR1 is LNHDA and CDR2 SQIVND (reference sequence). There are 13 residues in the CDR3. Trimming stripped 9 bases from V and 7 bases from J, with 19 bases between. CDR3 amino acids: CASSEAETREQYF. CDR3 DNA sequence: TGTGCCAGCTCTGAAGCGGAGACGAGGGAGCAGTACTTC.

The V and J genes are TRBV9 and TRBJ1-2, with 7 bases fitting TRBD1. Germline V gene sequence: CDR1 SGDLS, CDR2 YYNGEE. J was trimmed by 7 bases and V by 4 bases; bases with no gene match: 10. There are 14 residues in the CDR3. The CDR3 spells CASSQVTGFGGYTF. The CDR3 DNA reads TGTGCCAGCAGCCAAGTGACAGGGTTCGGTGGCTACACCTTC.

CDR3 DNA sequence: TGTGCCAGCAGCTTTAGCAGGGTGGTTGGTGGCTACACCTTC. Its translation is CASSFSRVVGGYTF. The chain couples TRBV11-2 to TRBJ1-2; D is perhaps TRBD1 (5 bases). Germline CDR1 SGHAT, CDR2 FQNNGV. V lost 3 bases, J lost 7 bases, and 15 bases lay in between. The CDR3 loop spans 14 amino acids.

This clone was picked up a small number of times. V gene TRBV2 combines with J gene TRBJ1-1, with D tentatively TRBD1 (6 bases). This CDR3 comprises 13 residues. CDR1 and CDR2 (germline): SNHLY, FYNNEI. Trimming took 5 bases from V and 7 from J, leaving 14 bases between them. For the CDR3, the DNA is TGTGCCAGCAGTATCAGGGGAAGGAGTGAAGCTTTCTTT. It specifies CASSIRGRSEAFF.

This clone has only one observation. The chain uses TRBV13 and TRBJ2-5; TRBD2 aligns across 16 bases. The CDR3 is 17 residues long. Germline V gene sequence: CDR1 PRHDT, CDR2 FYEKMQ (reference sequence). V trimming: 5 bases; J trimming: 2 bases; junction bases outside the gene matches: 5. The CDR3 loop is CASSRGLAGGLQETQYF. Here the CDR3 DNA reads TGTGCCAGCAGCCGGGGACTAGCGGGGGGGCTTCAAGAGACCCAGTACTTC.

This clone turned up a few times. This chain joins TRBV9 and TRBJ1-1; D call uncertain. V gave up 4 bases and J gave up 3 bases, with 16 bases separating them. From germline, CDR1 is SGDLS and CDR2 YYNGEE. This CDR3 region has 15 residues. The DNA of the CDR3 is TGTGCCAGCAGCCCCCTGGAGGCGGTTGACACTGAAGCTTTCTTT. Translating it yields CASSPLEAVDTEAFF.

The chain couples TRBV6-6 to TRBJ1-5, with D uncertain. The CDR3 spans 15 residues. V lost 0 bases, J lost 3 bases, and 9 bases lay in between. The V gene's germline CDR1 is MNHNY and CDR2 SVGAGI (reference sequence). The CDR3 nucleotides read TGTGCCAGCAGTTACTCGATAGATTTCAATCAGCCCCAGCATTTT. Its translation: CASSYSIDFNQPQHF.

The chain joins TRBV18 to TRBJ2-7, with D possibly matching TRBD1 (5 bases). Germline CDR1 is KGHSH and CDR2 is LQKENI. V gave up 8 bases and J gave up 3 bases, with 14 bases separating them. This CDR3 has 13 amino acids. In DNA form, the CDR3 reads TGTGCCAGCCAAAGACAGAGCAACTACGAGCAGTACTTC. Residues: CASQRQSNYEQYF.